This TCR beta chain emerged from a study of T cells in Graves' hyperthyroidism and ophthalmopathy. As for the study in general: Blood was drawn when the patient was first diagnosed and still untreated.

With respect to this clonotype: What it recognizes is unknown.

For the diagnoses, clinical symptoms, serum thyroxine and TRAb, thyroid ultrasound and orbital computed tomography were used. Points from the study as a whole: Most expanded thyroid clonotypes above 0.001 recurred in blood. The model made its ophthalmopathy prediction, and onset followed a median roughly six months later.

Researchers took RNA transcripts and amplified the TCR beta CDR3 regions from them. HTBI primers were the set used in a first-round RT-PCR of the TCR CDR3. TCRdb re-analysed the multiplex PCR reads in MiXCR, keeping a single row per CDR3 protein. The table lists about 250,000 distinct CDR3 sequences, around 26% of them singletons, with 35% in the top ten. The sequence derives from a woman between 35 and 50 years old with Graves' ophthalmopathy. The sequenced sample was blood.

Written as DNA, the CDR3 is TGTGCCAGCGGGACACCATTCGAGCAGTACTTC. Amino acid sequence: CASGTPFEQYF. This chain joins TRBV12-3 or TRBV12-4 and TRBJ2-7, with TRBD1 as a possible D gene (6 bases). CDR3 length: 11 residues. V shed 8 bases and J shed 6 bases, with 11 bases lying between them.